These T cell receptor beta chains were read from a single sample in a study of T cells in Graves' hyperthyroidism and ophthalmopathy. Each CDR3 protein gets one entry after TCRdb re-called the multiplex PCR reads with MiXCR. The sample consists of about 290,000 distinct CDR3 sequences, approximately 17% of them appearing once. The sequenced sample consisted of blood. The source is a woman between 55 and 75 years old with Graves' ophthalmopathy. Both conserved end residues are part of each CDR3. A row's size may be missing; if present it is once, few, many or a size class.

abundance	v_gene	j_gene	CDR3aa
many	TRBV28	TRBJ1-5	CASSRSNEPQHF
many	TRBV15	TRBJ1-1	CATSTYTMNTEAFF
few	TRBV9	TRBJ2-1	CASSVDSSGLSSYNEQFF
few	TRBV4-1	TRBJ1-4	CASSKTGRPNEKLFF
many	TRBV20-1	TRBJ1-2	CSASSGRIDGYTF
-	TRBV4-2	TRBJ2-1	CASSQGGGEGANEQFF
-	TRBV6-1	TRBJ1-4	CASSDPFGHQDGEKLFF
-	TRBV3-1	TRBJ2-5	CASSQRLAGYQETQYF
many	TRBV11-2	TRBJ2-5	CASSVDRQETQYF
few	TRBV20-1	TRBJ2-2	CSAKAGANTGELFF
-	TRBV4-1	TRBJ1-5	CASSFDRGPYSNQPQHF
many	TRBV24-1	TRBJ2-5	CATSDLQGRETQYF
-	TRBV29-1	TRBJ2-5	CSVGRRGGRETQYF
few	TRBV15	TRBJ1-6	CATSSSGPSGSYNSPLHF
many	TRBV6-2/TRBV6-3	TRBJ2-7	CASTYGQGITYEQYF
many	TRBV30	TRBJ1-1	CAWSVHRVLETEAFF
few	TRBV11-2	TRBJ1-2	CASSLDAVGYTF
-	TRBV19	TRBJ1-1	CASSPRVVNTEAFF
many	TRBV2	TRBJ2-7	CASILAGSEQYF
-	TRBV6-1	TRBJ1-3	CASKAGAGNTIYF
-	TRBV7-8	TRBJ1-3	CASSLEGDGRIGNTIYF
few	TRBV2	TRBJ2-7	CASSEGGGGYEQYF
many	TRBV2	TRBJ2-1	CASSETGWNEQFF
-	TRBV19	TRBJ1-6	CASSMNMNSPLHF
-	TRBV6-1	TRBJ1-2	CASRTGLLYGYTF
many	TRBV10-3	TRBJ2-1	CAISGLAGGRSSYNEQFF
-	TRBV5-1	TRBJ2-3	CASSLAGGMGVEDTQYF
-	TRBV28	TRBJ1-5	CASSLDTYQPQHF
few	TRBV20-1	TRBJ1-2	CSARDQRGNLYGYTF
-	TRBV12-3/TRBV12-4	TRBJ2-7	CASSPVTGNHEQYF
many	TRBV10-3	TRBJ2-7	CAIRDRDVDEQYF
many	TRBV7-9	TRBJ1-4	CASSKGTTNEKLFF
many	TRBV6-1	TRBJ1-1	CASISTRIKVNTEAFF
-	TRBV12-3/TRBV12-4	TRBJ1-5	CASSFASGTNRPQHF
-	TRBV12-3/TRBV12-4	TRBJ2-1	CASKPQLGLAGALNEQFF
-	TRBV29-1	TRBJ2-5	CSVEGAGTQYF
few	TRBV6-2/TRBV6-3	TRBJ2-4	CASSYSANRGLAKNIQYF
many	TRBV5-6	TRBJ2-4	CASSLGQENIQYF
-	TRBV28	TRBJ2-2	CASGPSPGQDNTGELFF
many	TRBV28	TRBJ2-3	CASSGRLVLDTQYF
few	TRBV5-1	TRBJ1-1	CASSWSPGTGETEAFF
-	TRBV12-3/TRBV12-4	TRBJ2-7	CASSLADMYEQYF
-	TRBV20-1	TRBJ1-2	CSGSDGREDGYTF
many	TRBV7-8	TRBJ2-6	CASSLNGVGANVLTF
many	TRBV20-1	TRBJ2-5	CSARKASQETQYF
many	TRBV28	TRBJ1-1	CASSWTANTEAFF
-	TRBV19	TRBJ1-1	CASSSGFSNTEAFF
-	TRBV7-2	TRBJ2-1	CASSLASFGTGQFF
many	TRBV7-9	TRBJ2-1	CASSGQLEPYNEQFF
many	TRBV19	TRBJ1-2	CASSTADRGYGYTF
-	TRBV5-1	TRBJ1-6	CASSIGIPSGSPLHF
many	TRBV7-2	TRBJ1-1	CASTPVGGLNTEAFF
many	TRBV7-3	TRBJ2-5	CASSPTEGTQYF